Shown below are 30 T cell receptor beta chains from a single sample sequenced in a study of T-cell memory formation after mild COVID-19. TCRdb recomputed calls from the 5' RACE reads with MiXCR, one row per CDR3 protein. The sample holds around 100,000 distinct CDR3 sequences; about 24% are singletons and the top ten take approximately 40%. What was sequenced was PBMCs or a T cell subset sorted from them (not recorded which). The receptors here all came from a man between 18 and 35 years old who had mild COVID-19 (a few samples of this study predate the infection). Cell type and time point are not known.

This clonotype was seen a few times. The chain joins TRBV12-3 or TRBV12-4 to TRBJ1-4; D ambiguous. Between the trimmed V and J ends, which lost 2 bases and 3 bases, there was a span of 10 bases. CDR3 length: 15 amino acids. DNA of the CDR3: TGTGCCAGCAGTTTATATGGCGGTCCTAATGAAAAACTGTTTTTT. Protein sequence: CASSLYGGPNEKLFF.

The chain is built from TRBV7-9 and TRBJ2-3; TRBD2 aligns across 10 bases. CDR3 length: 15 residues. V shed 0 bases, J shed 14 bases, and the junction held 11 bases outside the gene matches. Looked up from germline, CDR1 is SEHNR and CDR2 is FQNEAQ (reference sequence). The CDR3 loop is CASSLASSGGLNLYF. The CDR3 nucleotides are TGTGCCAGCAGCTTAGCCTCTAGCGGGGGCCTGAACCTGTATTTT.

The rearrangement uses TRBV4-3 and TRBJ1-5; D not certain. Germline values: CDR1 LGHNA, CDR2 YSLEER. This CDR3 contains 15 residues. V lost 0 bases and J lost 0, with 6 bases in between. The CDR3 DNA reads TGCGCCAGCAGCCAAGATAGGAGTAGCAATCAGCCCCAGCATTTT. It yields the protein CASSQDRSSNQPQHF.

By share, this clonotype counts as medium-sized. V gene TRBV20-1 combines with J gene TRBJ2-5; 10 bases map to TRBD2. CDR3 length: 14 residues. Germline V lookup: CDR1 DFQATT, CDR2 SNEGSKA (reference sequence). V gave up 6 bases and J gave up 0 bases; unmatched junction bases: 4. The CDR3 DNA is TGCAGTGCAACAGGACTAGCGGACCAAGAGACCCAGTACTTC. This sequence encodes CSATGLADQETQYF.

The CDR3, as DNA: TGTGCCAGCAGCTTGGTCCATAACAGTGAGTTGGATGAGCAGTTCTTC. Translating it yields CASSLVHNSELDEQFF. This rearrangement joins TRBV5-4 to TRBJ2-1; D ambiguous. In germline, CDR1 is SGHNT, CDR2 YYREEE (reference sequence). This CDR3 has 16 amino acids. Trimming removed 0 bases from V and 8 bases from J, with 18 bases in between. The variable domain in full, completed from reference TRBV5-4 and TRBJ2-1, reads ETGVTQSPTHLIKTRGQQVTLRCSSQSGHNTVSWYQQALGQGPQFIFQYYREEENGRGNFPPRFSGLQFPNYSSELNVNALELDDSALYLCASSLVHNSELDEQFFGPGTRLTVL.

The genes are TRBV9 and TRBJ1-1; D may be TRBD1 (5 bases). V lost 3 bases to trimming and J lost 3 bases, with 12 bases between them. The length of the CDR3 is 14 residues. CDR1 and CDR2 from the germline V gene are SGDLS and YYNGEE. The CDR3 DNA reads TGTGCCAGCAGCGGATTCGGGGGAGACACTGAAGCTTTCTTT. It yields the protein CASSGFGGDTEAFF.

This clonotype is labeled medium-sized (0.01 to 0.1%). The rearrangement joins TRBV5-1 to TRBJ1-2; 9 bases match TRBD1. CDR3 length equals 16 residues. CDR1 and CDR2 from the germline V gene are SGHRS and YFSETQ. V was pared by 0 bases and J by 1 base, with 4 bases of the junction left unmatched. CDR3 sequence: CASSLGWTGVNYGYTF. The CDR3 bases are TGCGCCAGCAGCTTGGGCTGGACAGGGGTTAACTATGGCTACACCTTC.

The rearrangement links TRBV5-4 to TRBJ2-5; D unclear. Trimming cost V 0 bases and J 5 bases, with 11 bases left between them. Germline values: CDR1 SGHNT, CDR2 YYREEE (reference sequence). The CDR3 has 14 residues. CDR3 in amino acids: CASSLARIGETQYF. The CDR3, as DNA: TGTGCCAGCAGCTTGGCCAGGATAGGCGAGACCCAGTACTTC.

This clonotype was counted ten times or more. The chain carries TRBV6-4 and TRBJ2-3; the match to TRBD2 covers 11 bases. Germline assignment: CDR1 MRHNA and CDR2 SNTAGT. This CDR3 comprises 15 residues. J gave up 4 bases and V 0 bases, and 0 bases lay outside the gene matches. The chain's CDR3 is CASSDSSGGADTQYF. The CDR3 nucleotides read TGTGCCAGCAGTGACTCTAGCGGGGGGGCAGATACGCAGTATTTT.

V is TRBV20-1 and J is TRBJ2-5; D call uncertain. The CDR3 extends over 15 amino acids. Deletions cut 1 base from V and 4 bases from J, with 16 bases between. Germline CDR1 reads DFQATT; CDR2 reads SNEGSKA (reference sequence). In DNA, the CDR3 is TGCAGTGCTAGAGCCCCGGCTAGGGATTCAGAGACCCAGTACTTC. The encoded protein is CSARAPARDSETQYF.

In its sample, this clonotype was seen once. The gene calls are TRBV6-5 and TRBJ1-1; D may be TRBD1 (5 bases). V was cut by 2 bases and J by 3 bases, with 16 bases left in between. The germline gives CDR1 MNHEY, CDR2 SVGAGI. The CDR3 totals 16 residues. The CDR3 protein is CASSYGTSGLDTEAFF. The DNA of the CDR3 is TGTGCCAGCAGTTACGGGACGTCGGGACTAGACACTGAAGCTTTCTTT.

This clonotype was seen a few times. CDR3 in amino acids: CASSYSIRGGGYTGELFF. The CDR3 coding sequence is TGTGCCAGCAGTTACTCGATCAGGGGCGGGGGATACACCGGGGAGCTGTTTTTT. The chain joins TRBV6-6 to TRBJ2-2, with TRBD2 as a possible D gene (7 bases). The V gene's germline CDR1 is MNHNY and CDR2 SVGAGI (reference sequence). CDR3 length equals 18 residues. V lost 0 bases to trimming and J lost 3 bases, with 17 bases between them.

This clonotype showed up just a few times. The CDR3 sequence is CASSPSTGLNTEAFF. The CDR3 nucleotides read TGTGCCAGCAGTCCTTCGACAGGGCTTAACACTGAAGCTTTCTTT. The chain has TRBV12-3 or TRBV12-4 and TRBJ1-1; 7 positions agree with TRBD1. Trimming removed 5 bases from V and 2 bases from J; junction bases left unmatched: 8. CDR3 size: 15 residues.

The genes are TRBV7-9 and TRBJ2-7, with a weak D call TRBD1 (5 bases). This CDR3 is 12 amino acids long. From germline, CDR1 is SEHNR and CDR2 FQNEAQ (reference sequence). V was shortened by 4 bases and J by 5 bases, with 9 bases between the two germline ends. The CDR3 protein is CASSSVGDEQYV. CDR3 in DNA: TGTGCCAGCAGCTCGGTAGGGGACGAGCAGTACGTC.

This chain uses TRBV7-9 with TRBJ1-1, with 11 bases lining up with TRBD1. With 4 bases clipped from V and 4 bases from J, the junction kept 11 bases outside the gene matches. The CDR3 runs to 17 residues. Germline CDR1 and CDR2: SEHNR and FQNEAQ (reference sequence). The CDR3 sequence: CASSSGTGGLVGTEAFF. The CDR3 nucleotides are TGTGCCAGCAGCTCCGGGACAGGGGGGTTAGTGGGCACTGAAGCTTTCTTT.

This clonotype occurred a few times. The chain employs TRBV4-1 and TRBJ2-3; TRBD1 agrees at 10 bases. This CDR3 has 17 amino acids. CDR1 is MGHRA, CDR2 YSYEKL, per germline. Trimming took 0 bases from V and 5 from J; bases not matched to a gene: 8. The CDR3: CASSQEPGQGLRDTQYF. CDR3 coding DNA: TGCGCCAGCAGCCAAGAACCGGGACAGGGGCTCAGAGATACGCAGTATTTT.

CDR3 residues: CASSGERDTEAFF. DNA for the CDR3: TGTGCCAGCAGCGGGGAGAGGGACACTGAAGCTTTCTTT. This rearrangement joins TRBV9 to TRBJ1-1; no clear D. V lost 3 bases and J lost 3, with 9 bases in between. The CDR3 runs 13 residues. Germline V gene data show CDR1 as SGDLS and CDR2 as YYNGEE.

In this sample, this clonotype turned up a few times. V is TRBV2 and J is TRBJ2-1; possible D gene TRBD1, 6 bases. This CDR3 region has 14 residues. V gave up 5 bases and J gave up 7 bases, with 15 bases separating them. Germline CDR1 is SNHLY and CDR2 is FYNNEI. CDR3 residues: CASSPWGRGNEQFF. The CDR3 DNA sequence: TGTGCCAGCAGTCCTTGGGGCAGGGGAAATGAGCAGTTCTTC.

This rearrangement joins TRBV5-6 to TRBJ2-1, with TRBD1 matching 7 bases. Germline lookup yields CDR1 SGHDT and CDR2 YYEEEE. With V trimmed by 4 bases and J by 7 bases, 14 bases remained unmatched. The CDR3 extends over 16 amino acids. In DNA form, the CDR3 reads TGTGCCAGCAGCGTGGCCAAGGGACAGCTCAGGAATGAGCAGTTCTTC. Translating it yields CASSVAKGQLRNEQFF.

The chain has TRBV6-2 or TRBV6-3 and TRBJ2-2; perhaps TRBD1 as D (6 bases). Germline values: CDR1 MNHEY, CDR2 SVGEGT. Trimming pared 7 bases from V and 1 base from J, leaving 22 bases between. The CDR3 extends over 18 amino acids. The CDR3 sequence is CASTVQGVRLENTGELFF. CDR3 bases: TGTGCCAGCACCGTACAGGGCGTGAGACTCGAGAACACCGGGGAGCTGTTTTTT.

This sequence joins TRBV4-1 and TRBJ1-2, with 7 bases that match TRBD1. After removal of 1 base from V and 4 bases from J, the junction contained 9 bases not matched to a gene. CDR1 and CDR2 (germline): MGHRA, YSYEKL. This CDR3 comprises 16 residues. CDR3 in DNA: TGCGCCAGCAGCCAAGGCTTCGAAGGGGGCTTCTATGGCTACACCTTC. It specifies CASSQGFEGGFYGYTF.

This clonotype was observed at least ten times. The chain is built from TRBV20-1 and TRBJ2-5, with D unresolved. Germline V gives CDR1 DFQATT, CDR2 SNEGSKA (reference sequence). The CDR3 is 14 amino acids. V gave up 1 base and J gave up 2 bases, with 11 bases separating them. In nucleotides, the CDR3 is TGCAGTGCTAGAGGATACTCGAAGCAAGAGACCCAGTACTTC. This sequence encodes CSARGYSKQETQYF.

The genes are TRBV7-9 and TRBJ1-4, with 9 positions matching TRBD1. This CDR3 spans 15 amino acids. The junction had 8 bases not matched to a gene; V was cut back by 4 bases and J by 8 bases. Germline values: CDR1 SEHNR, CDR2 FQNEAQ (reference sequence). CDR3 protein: CASSSRTGAAEKLFF. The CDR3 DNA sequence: TGTGCCAGCAGCTCCAGGACAGGGGCGGCGGAAAAACTGTTTTTT.

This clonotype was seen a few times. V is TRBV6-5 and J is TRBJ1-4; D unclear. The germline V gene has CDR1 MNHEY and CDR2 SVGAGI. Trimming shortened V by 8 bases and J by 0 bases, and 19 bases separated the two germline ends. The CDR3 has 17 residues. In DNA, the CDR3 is TGTGCCAGCCGTACCCGTTGGACTGGTACAACTAATGAAAAACTGTTTTTT. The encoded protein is CASRTRWTGTTNEKLFF.

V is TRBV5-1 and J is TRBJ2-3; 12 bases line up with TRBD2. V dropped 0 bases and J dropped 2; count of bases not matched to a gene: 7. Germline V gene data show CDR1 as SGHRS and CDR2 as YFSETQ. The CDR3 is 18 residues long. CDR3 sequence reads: CASSLGLAGAIPTDTQYF. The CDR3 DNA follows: TGCGCCAGCAGCTTGGGACTAGCGGGGGCCATACCCACAGATACGCAGTATTTT.

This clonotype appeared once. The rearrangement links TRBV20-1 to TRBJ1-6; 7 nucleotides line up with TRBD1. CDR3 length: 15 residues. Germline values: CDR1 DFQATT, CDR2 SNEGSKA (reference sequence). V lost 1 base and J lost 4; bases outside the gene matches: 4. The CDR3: CSARVKGAYNSPLHF. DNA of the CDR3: TGCAGTGCTAGAGTGAAGGGGGCGTATAATTCACCCCTCCACTTT.

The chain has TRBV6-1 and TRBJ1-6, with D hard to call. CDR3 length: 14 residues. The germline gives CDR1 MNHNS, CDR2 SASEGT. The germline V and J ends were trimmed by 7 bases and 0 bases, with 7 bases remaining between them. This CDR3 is CASTESSYNSPLHF. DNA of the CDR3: TGTGCCAGCACGGAGAGCTCCTATAATTCACCCCTCCACTTT.

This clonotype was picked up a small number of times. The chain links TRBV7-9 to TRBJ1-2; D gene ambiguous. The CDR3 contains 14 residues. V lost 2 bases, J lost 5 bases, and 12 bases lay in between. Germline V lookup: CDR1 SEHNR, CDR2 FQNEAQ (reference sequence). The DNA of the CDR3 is TGTGCCAGCAGCTTAACGACTGGAGAGTATGGCTACACCTTC. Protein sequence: CASSLTTGEYGYTF. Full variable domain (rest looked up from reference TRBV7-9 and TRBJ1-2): DTGVSQNPRHKITKRGQNVTFRCDPISEHNRLYWYRQTLGQGPEFLTYFQNEAQLEKSRLLSDRFSAERPKGSFSTLEIQRTEQGDSAMYLCASSLTTGEYGYTFGSGTRLTVV.

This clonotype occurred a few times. CDR3 nucleotide sequence: TGTGCCAGCAGCTTAGGCCCCCTACTAGCGGGGGGATTCGATACGCAGTATTTT. Protein sequence: CASSLGPLLAGGFDTQYF. This chain links TRBV7-2 with TRBJ2-3; 12 nucleotides align to TRBD2. Germline assignment: CDR1 SGHTA and CDR2 FQGNSA. V dropped 1 base and J dropped 6; count of bases not matched to a gene: 11. This CDR3 comprises 18 residues.

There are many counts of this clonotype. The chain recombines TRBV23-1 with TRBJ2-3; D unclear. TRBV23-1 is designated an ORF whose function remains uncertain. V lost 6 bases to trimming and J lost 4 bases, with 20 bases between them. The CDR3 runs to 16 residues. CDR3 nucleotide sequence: TGCGCCAGCAGCCCCACCCGACCCTGGGTCGCAGATACGCAGTATTTT. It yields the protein CASSPTRPWVADTQYF.